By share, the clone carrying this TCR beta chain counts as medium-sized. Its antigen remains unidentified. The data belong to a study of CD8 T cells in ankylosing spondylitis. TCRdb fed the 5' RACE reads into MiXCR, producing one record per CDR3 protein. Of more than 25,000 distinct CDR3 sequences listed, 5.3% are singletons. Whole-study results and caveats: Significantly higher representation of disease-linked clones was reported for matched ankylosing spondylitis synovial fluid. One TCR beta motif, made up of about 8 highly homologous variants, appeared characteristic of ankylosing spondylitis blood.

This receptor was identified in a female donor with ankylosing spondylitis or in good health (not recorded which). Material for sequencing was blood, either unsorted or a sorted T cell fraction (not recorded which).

The CDR3 region is CATRQDLNTGELFF. The CDR3 DNA sequence: TGTGCCACCCGACAGGATCTGAACACCGGGGAGCTGTTTTTT. The chain recombines TRBV9 with TRBJ2-2, with a possible D match to TRBD1 (6 bases). This CDR3 has 14 residues. V lost 9 bases and J lost 1, with 13 bases in between. The germline V gene has CDR1 SGDLS and CDR2 YYNGEE. Drawing the rest from reference TRBV9 and TRBJ2-2, the complete variable domain is DSGVTQTPKHLITATGQRVTLRCSPRSGDLSVYWYQQSLDQGLQFLIQYYNGEERAKGNILERFSAQQFPDLHSELNLSSLELGDSALYFCATRQDLNTGELFFGEGSRLTVL.